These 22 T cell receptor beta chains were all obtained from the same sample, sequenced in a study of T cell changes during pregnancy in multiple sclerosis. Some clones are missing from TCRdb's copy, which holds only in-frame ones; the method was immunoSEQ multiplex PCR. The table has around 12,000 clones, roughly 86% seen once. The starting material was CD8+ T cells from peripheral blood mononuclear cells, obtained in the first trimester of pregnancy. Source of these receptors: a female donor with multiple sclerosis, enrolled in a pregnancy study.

The CDR3 nucleotides are TGCGCCAGCAGCCAAGCTTCCCTGACTAGCGGGGTTCTAGATACGCAGTATTTT. Translated: CASSQASLTSGVLDTQYF. The rearrangement joins TRBV4-3 to TRBJ2-3; 11 bases agree with TRBD2. The V and J ends lost 1 base and 5 bases, in that order; junction bases with no gene match: 11. The CDR3 covers 18 residues. The germline gives CDR1 LGHNA, CDR2 YSLEER.

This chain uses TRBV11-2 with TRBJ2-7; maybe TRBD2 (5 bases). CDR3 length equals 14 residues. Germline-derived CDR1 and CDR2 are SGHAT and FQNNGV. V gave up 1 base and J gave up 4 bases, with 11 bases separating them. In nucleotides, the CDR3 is TGTGCCAGCAGCTTAGTACCCAGGAGGTACGAGCAGTACTTC. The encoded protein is CASSLVPRRYEQYF. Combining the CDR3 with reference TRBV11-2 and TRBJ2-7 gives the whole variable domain EAGVAQSPRYKIIEKRQSVAFWCNPISGHATLYWYQQILGQGPKLLIQFQNNGVVDDSQLPKDRFSAERLKGVDSTLKIQPAKLEDSAVYLCASSLVPRRYEQYFGPGTRLTVT.

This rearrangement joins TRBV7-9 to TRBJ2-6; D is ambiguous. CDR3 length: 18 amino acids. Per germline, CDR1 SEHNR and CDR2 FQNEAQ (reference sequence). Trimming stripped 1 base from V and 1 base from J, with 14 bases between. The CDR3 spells CASSLGSGTVSGANVLTF. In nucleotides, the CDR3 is TGTGCCAGCAGCTTAGGATCAGGAACCGTTTCTGGGGCCAACGTCCTGACTTTC.

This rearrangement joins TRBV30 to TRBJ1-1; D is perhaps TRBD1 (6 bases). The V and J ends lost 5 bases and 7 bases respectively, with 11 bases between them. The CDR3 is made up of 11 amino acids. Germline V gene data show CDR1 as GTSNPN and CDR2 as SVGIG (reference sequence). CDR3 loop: CAWAQGREAFF. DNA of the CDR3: TGTGCCTGGGCGCAGGGGCGTGAAGCTTTCTTT.

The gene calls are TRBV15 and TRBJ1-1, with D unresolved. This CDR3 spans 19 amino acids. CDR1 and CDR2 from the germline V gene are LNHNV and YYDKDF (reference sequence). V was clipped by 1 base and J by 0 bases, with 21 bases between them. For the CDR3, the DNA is TGTGCCACCAGCAGAGCCCGGGCACTAATGGCGGGCATGAACACTGAAGCTTTCTTT. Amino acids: CATSRARALMAGMNTEAFF.

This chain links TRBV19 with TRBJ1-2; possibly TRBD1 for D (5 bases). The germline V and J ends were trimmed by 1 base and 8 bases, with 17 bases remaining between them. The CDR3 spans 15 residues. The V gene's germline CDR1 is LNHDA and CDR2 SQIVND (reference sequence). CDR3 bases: TGTGCCAGTAGTATAGGGGTCCTGGAGGGGCGCGGCTACACCTTC. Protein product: CASSIGVLEGRGYTF.

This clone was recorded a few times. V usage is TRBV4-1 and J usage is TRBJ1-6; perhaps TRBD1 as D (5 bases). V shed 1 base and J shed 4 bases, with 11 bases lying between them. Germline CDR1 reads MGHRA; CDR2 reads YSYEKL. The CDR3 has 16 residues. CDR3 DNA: TGCGCCAGCAGCCAAGGCTGGGCAGGGTATAATTCACCCCTCCACTTT. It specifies CASSQGWAGYNSPLHF.

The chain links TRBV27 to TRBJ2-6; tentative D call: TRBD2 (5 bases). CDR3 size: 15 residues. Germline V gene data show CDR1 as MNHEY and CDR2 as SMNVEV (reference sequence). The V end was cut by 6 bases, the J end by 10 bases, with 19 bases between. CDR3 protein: CASSVGRGTLNVLTF. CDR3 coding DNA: TGTGCCAGCAGCGTGGGCCGGGGAACCCTAAACGTCCTGACTTTC. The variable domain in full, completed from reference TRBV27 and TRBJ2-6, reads EAQVTQNPRYLITVTGKKLTVTCSQNMNHEYMSWYRQDPGLGLRQIYYSMNVEVTDKGDVPEGYKVSRKEKRNFPLILESPSPNQTSLYFCASSVGRGTLNVLTFGAGSRLTVL.

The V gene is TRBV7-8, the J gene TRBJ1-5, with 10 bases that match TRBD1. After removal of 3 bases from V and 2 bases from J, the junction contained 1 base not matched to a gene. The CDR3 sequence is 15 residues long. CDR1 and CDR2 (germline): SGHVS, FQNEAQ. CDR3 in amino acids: CASSFGTGGNQPQHF. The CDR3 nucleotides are TGTGCCAGCAGCTTCGGGACAGGGGGCAATCAGCCCCAGCATTTT.

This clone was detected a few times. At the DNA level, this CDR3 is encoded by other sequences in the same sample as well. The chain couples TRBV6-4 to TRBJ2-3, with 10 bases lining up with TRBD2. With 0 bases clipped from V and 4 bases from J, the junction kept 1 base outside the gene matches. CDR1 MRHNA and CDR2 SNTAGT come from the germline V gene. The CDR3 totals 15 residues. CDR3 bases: TGTGCCAGCAGTGACTCGAGCGGGGGGGCAGATACGCAGTATTTT. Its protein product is CASSDSSGGADTQYF.

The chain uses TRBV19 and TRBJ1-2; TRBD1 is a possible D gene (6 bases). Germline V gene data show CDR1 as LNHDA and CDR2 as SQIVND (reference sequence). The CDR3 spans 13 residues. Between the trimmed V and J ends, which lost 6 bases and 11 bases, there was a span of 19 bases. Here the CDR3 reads CASSMEAGVKYTF. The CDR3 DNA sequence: TGTGCCAGTAGCATGGAGGCAGGGGTTAAGTACACCTTC.

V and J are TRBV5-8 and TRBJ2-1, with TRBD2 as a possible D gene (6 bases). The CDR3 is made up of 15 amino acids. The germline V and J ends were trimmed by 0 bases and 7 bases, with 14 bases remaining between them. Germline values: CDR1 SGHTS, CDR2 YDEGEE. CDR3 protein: CASSLAVGGGNEQFF. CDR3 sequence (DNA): TGTGCCAGCAGCTTGGCGGTCGGGGGAGGAAATGAGCAGTTCTTC.

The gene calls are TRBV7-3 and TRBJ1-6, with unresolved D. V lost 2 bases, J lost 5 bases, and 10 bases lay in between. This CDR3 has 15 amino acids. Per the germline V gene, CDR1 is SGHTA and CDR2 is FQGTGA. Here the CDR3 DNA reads TGTGCCAGCAGCTTAGTGGCAGGAAATAATTCACCCCTCCACTTT. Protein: CASSLVAGNNSPLHF.

The CDR3 region has the DNA TGTGCCAGCAGCGTAGGTCTAGCGGGGGCGGGAGATACGCAGTATTTT. It is translated as CASSVGLAGAGDTQYF. The chain employs TRBV9 and TRBJ2-3; 10 positions match TRBD2. The CDR3 spans 16 residues. V lost 0 bases, J lost 5 bases, and 6 bases stayed unmatched. Germline V gives CDR1 SGDLS, CDR2 YYNGEE.

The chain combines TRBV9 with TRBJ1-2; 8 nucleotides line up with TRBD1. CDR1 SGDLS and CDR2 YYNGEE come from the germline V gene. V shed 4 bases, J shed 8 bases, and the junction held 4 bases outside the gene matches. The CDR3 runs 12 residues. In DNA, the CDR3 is TGTGCCAGCAGCACACAGGGGGGCGGCTACACCTTC. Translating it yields CASSTQGGGYTF. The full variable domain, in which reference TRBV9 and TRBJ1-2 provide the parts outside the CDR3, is DSGVTQTPKHLITATGQRVTLRCSPRSGDLSVYWYQQSLDQGLQFLIQYYNGEERAKGNILERFSAQQFPDLHSELNLSSLELGDSALYFCASSTQGGGYTFGSGTRLTVV.

The CDR3: CAWDRGHNYGYTF. CDR3 coding DNA: TGTGCCTGGGACAGGGGGCACAACTATGGCTACACCTTC. The V call is TRBV30, the J call TRBJ1-2, with TRBD1 identical over 10 bases. The CDR3 contains 13 residues. The trim removed 5 bases at V and 2 bases at J, leaving 2 bases unmatched. CDR1 is GTSNPN, CDR2 SVGIG, per germline (reference sequence).

Written as DNA, the CDR3 is TGTGCCAGCAAAGGAGGCAGCCTCTATGGCTACACCTTC. Its protein product is CASKGGSLYGYTF. The chain couples TRBV9 to TRBJ1-2; D is unclear. The V end was cut by 6 bases, the J end by 4 bases, with 13 bases between. CDR3 length equals 13 residues. Germline values: CDR1 SGDLS, CDR2 YYNGEE.

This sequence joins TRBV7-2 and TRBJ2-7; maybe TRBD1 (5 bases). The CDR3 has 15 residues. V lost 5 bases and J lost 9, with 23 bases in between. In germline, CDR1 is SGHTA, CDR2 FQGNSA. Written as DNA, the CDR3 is TGTGCCAGCAGCGAAGACCGCGCAGGGTTGCCGTGGCAGTACTTC. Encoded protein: CASSEDRAGLPWQYF.

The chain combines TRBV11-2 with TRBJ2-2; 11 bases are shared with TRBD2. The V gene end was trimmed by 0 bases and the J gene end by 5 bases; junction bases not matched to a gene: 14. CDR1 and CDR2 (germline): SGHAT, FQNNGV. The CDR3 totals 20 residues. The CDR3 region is CASSLDPLAGGLRGTGELFF. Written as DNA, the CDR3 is TGTGCCAGCAGCTTAGATCCCCTAGCGGGGGGACTTCGTGGAACCGGGGAGCTGTTTTTT. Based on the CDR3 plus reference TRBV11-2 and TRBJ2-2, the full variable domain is EAGVAQSPRYKIIEKRQSVAFWCNPISGHATLYWYQQILGQGPKLLIQFQNNGVVDDSQLPKDRFSAERLKGVDSTLKIQPAKLEDSAVYLCASSLDPLAGGLRGTGELFFGEGSRLTVL.

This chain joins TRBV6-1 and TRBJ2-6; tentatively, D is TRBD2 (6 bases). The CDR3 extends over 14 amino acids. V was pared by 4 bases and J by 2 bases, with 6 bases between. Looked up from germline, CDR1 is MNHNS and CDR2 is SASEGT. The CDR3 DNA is TGTGCCAGCAGTGGGGGGGCTGGGGCCAACGTCCTGACTTTC. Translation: CASSGGAGANVLTF.

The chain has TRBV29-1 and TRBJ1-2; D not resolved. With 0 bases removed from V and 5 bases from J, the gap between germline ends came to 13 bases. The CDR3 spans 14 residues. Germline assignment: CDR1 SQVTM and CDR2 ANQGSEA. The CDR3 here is CSVEDSVKPYGYTF. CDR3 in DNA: TGCAGCGTTGAAGATAGTGTCAAACCATATGGCTACACCTTC.

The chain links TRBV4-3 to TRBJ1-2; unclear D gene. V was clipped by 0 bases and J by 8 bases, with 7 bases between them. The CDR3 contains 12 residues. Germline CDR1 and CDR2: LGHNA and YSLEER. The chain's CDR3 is CASSQDFSGYTF. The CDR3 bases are TGCGCCAGCAGCCAAGATTTTAGCGGCTACACCTTC.